Presented here are 30 T cell receptor beta chains from one specimen sequenced in a study of blood T cell repertoires in COVID-19. The protocol was immunoSEQ multiplex PCR, while the TCRdb copy is restricted to in-frame clones and leaves out a portion. The sample has under 200,000 clones, around 82% seen once. Source material: peripheral blood. The receptors shown here come from a woman of 80 years or more with acute or convalescent COVID-19.

This clone showed up just once. The genes are TRBV21-1 and TRBJ2-2; the table's D call, TRBD2, was not checked against the DNA. TRBV21-1 constitutes a pseudogene. The CDR3 has 15 residues. In nucleotides, the CDR3 is TGTGCCAGCAGGCCCTCGGGGGGAAACACCGGGGAGCTGTTTTTT. It encodes CASRPSGGNTGELFF.

For this clone: Other DNA sequences of this sample code for an identical CDR3. The V and J genes are TRBV9 and TRBJ2-3; 13 nucleotides align to TRBD2. Trimming took 4 bases from V and 5 from J; bases not matched to a gene: 7. The CDR3 length is 16 residues. Germline-derived CDR1 and CDR2 are SGDLS and YYNGEE. The CDR3 DNA reads TGTGCCAGCAGCCCCCCGGGACTAGCGGGACAAGATACGCAGTATTTT. This encodes CASSPPGLAGQDTQYF. Combining the CDR3 with reference TRBV9 and TRBJ2-3 gives the whole variable domain DSGVTQTPKHLITATGQRVTLRCSPRSGDLSVYWYQQSLDQGLQFLIQYYNGEERAKGNILERFSAQQFPDLHSELNLSSLELGDSALYFCASSPPGLAGQDTQYFGPGTRLTVL.

CDR3 loop: CASTQGNTIYF. CDR3 sequence (DNA): TGTGCCAGTACCCAGGGAAACACCATATATTTT. This chain joins TRBV6-5 and TRBJ1-3; D remains unclear. The CDR3 covers 11 residues. V was shortened by 9 bases and J by 4 bases, with 7 bases between the two germline ends. Per germline, CDR1 MNHEY and CDR2 SVGAGI.

This chain uses TRBV6-5 with TRBJ2-5; 9 bases are shared with TRBD1. The CDR3 is 14 amino acids. CDR1 and CDR2 from the germline V gene are MNHEY and SVGAGI. With V trimmed by 6 bases and J by 7 bases, 9 bases remained unmatched. CDR3 in DNA: TGTGCCAGCAGACTCCCCGGACAGGGGTGGACCCAGTACTTC. It is translated as CASRLPGQGWTQYF.

This rearrangement joins TRBV10-3 to TRBJ2-1; 15 nucleotides line up with TRBD2. V was clipped by 11 bases and J by 10 bases; unmatched bases: 9. Per the germline V gene, CDR1 is ENHRY and CDR2 is SYGVKD. This CDR3 spans 14 amino acids. The chain's CDR3 is CALRTSGGAGEQFF. The CDR3 DNA sequence: TGTGCCCTTCGGACTAGCGGGGGGGCAGGAGAGCAGTTCTTC.

The rearrangement joins TRBV11-2 to TRBJ2-3; D is perhaps TRBD1 (5 bases). This CDR3 contains 15 residues. Trimming shortened V by 1 base and J by 5 bases, and 13 bases separated the two germline ends. The germline CDR1 and CDR2 sequences are SGHAT and FQNNGV. As DNA, the CDR3 is TGTGCCAGCAGCTTAGGCGAGACAGCAGGAGATACGCAGTATTTT. Translation gives CASSLGETAGDTQYF.

A remark on this clone: At one end, the junction sequence differs from germline, possibly due to a read error. V and J are TRBV2 and TRBJ2-1; D perhaps matches TRBD2 (5 bases). The CDR3 has 17 amino acids. Germline CDR1 SNHLY, CDR2 FYNNEI. Written as DNA, the CDR3 is TGTGCCAACAGTTATGTTAGAGCGGTGAGCTCCTACAATGAGCAGTTCTTC. It yields the protein CANSYVRAVSSYNEQFF. Variable domain in full (rest from reference TRBV2 and TRBJ2-1): EPEVTQTPSHQVTQMGQEVILRCVPISNHLYFYWYRQILGQKVEFLVSFYNNEISEKSEIFDDQFSVERPDGSNFTLKIRSTKLEDSAMYFCANSYVRAVSSYNEQFFGPGTRLTVL.

The V call is TRBV28, the J call TRBJ1-2; no definite D call. The CDR3 covers 13 residues. The ends were cut back, 5 bases at V and 8 bases at J, with 15 bases in the middle. From germline, CDR1 is MDHEN and CDR2 SYDVKM. CDR3 amino acids: CASSVSGVGGYTF. In DNA form, the CDR3 reads TGTGCCAGCAGTGTAAGCGGGGTTGGCGGCTACACCTTC.

The chain employs TRBV3-1 (or the pseudogene TRBV3-2) and TRBJ1-5; D might be TRBD1 (6 bases). The CDR3 extends over 17 amino acids. V was trimmed by 4 bases and J by 9 bases, leaving 25 bases between them. Germline-derived CDR1 and CDR2 are LGHDT and YNNKEL (reference sequence). The CDR3 region is CASSPPRDKYSRGPQHF. In DNA, the CDR3 is TGTGCCAGCAGCCCCCCCCGGGACAAATATTCTCGAGGGCCCCAGCATTTT.

The V gene is TRBV6-2 or TRBV6-3, the J gene TRBJ1-1; maybe TRBD1 (5 bases). This CDR3 comprises 19 residues. CDR1 MNHEY and CDR2 SVGEGT come from the germline V gene. Between the trimmed V and J ends, which lost 2 bases and 5 bases, there was a span of 27 bases. CDR3 sequence reads: CASSYPLSVVQGRGTEAFF. CDR3 in DNA: TGTGCCAGCAGTTACCCCCTATCTGTAGTGCAGGGTAGGGGAACTGAAGCTTTCTTT.

The V gene is TRBV7-2, the J gene TRBJ2-7, with a possible D match to TRBD2 (5 bases). The CDR3 totals 14 residues. Per the germline V gene, CDR1 is SGHTA and CDR2 is FQGNSA. The V end lost 4 bases, the J end lost 3 bases, and 13 bases lay between the germline ends. CDR3 bases: TGTGCCAGCAGCTCACAGCGGTTCCTCTACGAGCAGTACTTC. Amino acid sequence: CASSSQRFLYEQYF.

The genes are TRBV19 and TRBJ2-3; 9 positions match TRBD2. Germline V CDR1 and CDR2: LNHDA, SQIVND (reference sequence). The CDR3 contains 14 residues. The junction had 5 bases not matched to a gene; V was cut back by 6 bases and J by 4 bases. The chain's CDR3 is CASSKGLAPDTQYF. The CDR3 DNA follows: TGTGCCAGTAGCAAGGGACTAGCACCAGATACGCAGTATTTT. Combining the CDR3 with reference TRBV19 and TRBJ2-3 gives the whole variable domain DGGITQSPKYLFRKEGQNVTLSCEQNLNHDAMYWYRQDPGQGLRLIYYSQIVNDFQKGDIAEGYSVSREKKESFPLTVTSAQKNPTAFYLCASSKGLAPDTQYFGPGTRLTVL.

The table lists this clone with a few counts. CDR3 sequence: CASSMGQGAYEQYF. In DNA form, the CDR3 reads TGTGCCAGTAGTATGGGACAGGGGGCCTACGAGCAGTACTTC. The chain joins TRBV19 to TRBJ2-7; 11 bases match TRBD1. Per the germline V gene, CDR1 is LNHDA and CDR2 is SQIVND (reference sequence). The CDR3 runs to 14 residues. The ends lost 3 bases at V and 2 bases at J; junction bases unmatched: 0.

This chain uses TRBV2 with TRBJ2-1; D is uncertain. Germline V gives CDR1 SNHLY, CDR2 FYNNEI. Between the trimmed V and J ends, which lost 4 bases and 5 bases, there was a span of 15 bases. The CDR3 totals 15 residues. The CDR3 protein is CASSVLMELDNEQFF. The CDR3, as DNA: TGTGCCAGCAGTGTACTGATGGAGCTAGACAATGAGCAGTTCTTC. Using reference TRBV2 and TRBJ2-1 for the parts outside the CDR3, the full variable domain is EPEVTQTPSHQVTQMGQEVILRCVPISNHLYFYWYRQILGQKVEFLVSFYNNEISEKSEIFDDQFSVERPDGSNFTLKIRSTKLEDSAMYFCASSVLMELDNEQFFGPGTRLTVL.

The rearrangement joins TRBV4-2 to TRBJ2-1; D perhaps matches TRBD2 (5 bases). The germline V gene encodes CDR1 LGHNA and CDR2 YNFKEQ. V was shortened by 4 bases and J by 8 bases, with 12 bases between the two germline ends. This CDR3 comprises 13 residues. CDR3 sequence reads: CASSRPREDEQFF. In DNA form, the CDR3 reads TGTGCCAGCAGCCGACCCCGGGAAGATGAGCAGTTCTTC.

This chain joins TRBV10-3 and TRBJ2-2, with 15 bases aligning to TRBD2. Losses at the gene ends were 10 bases for V and 1 base for J; bases not matched to a gene: 4. The CDR3 is made up of 16 amino acids. The germline V gene encodes CDR1 ENHRY and CDR2 SYGVKD. In nucleotides, the CDR3 is TGTGCCACCAGGACTAGCGGGGGGGAGAACACCGGGGAGCTGTTTTTT. Translating it yields CATRTSGGENTGELFF.

The sample holds a few counts of this clone. The CDR3 spells CSASEAGGEQYF. CDR3 DNA sequence: TGCAGTGCTAGTGAAGCGGGAGGCGAGCAGTACTTC. The rearrangement uses TRBV20-1 and TRBJ2-7; 9 nucleotides agree with TRBD2. V was pared by 3 bases and J by 6 bases, with 3 bases of the junction left unmatched. Germline lookup yields CDR1 DFQATT and CDR2 SNEGSKA (reference sequence). The CDR3 covers 12 residues.

Points on this clone: In the same sample, other DNA sequences code for this CDR3. This sequence joins TRBV12-3 or TRBV12-4 and TRBJ1-1; D unclear. The CDR3 has 13 amino acids. Trimming left V 3 bases short and J 3 bases short, with 8 bases between. CDR3 DNA sequence: TGTGCCAGCAGTTTGACCGGGTACACTGAAGCTTTCTTT. Its protein is CASSLTGYTEAFF.

The chain employs TRBV11-3 and TRBJ1-2; no definite D call. The V gene lost 0 bases and the J gene lost 3 bases, with 11 bases spanning the gap. Per the germline V gene, CDR1 is SGHNT and CDR2 is YENEEA. This CDR3 is 15 amino acids long. CDR3 loop: CASSLDTGLDYGYTF. The CDR3 DNA is TGTGCCAGCAGCTTAGACACGGGGTTGGACTATGGCTACACCTTC.

This chain joins TRBV15 and TRBJ1-1, with a possible D match to TRBD1 (6 bases). V shed 3 bases and J shed 3 bases, with 14 bases lying between them. This CDR3 spans 15 amino acids. In germline, CDR1 is LNHNV, CDR2 YYDKDF (reference sequence). As DNA, the CDR3 is TGTGCCACCAGCAGGAACAGGGCCGGGTACACTGAAGCTTTCTTT. Amino acid sequence: CATSRNRAGYTEAFF.

The CDR3: CASSQGATNYGYTF. The DNA of the CDR3 is TGTGCCAGCAGCCAGGGGGCGACTAACTATGGCTACACCTTC. The chain employs TRBV6-5 and TRBJ1-2; 8 bases line up with TRBD1. Losses at the gene ends were 6 bases for V and 0 bases for J; bases not matched to a gene: 3. The CDR3 extends over 14 amino acids. Germline CDR1 and CDR2: MNHEY and SVGAGI.

The chain recombines TRBV10-3 with TRBJ1-5; D might be TRBD1 (5 bases). V was clipped by 8 bases and J by 3 bases, with 11 bases between them. The CDR3 length is 13 residues. Germline V CDR1 and CDR2: ENHRY, SYGVKD. CDR3 sequence reads: CAISGTLNQPQHF. The CDR3 DNA is TGTGCCATCTCTGGGACTCTCAATCAGCCCCAGCATTTT.

DNA of the CDR3: TGTGCCAGCAGCTTGCCACAGGGAAGTACCGGGGAGCTGTTTTTT. Protein product: CASSLPQGSTGELFF. The chain combines TRBV5-6 with TRBJ2-2, with a weak D call TRBD1 (6 bases). The CDR3 loop spans 15 amino acids. V lost 1 base and J 5 bases, leaving 12 bases between the germline ends. The V gene's germline CDR1 is SGHDT and CDR2 YYEEEE.

The chain uses TRBV6-2 or TRBV6-3 and TRBJ2-1; 7 nucleotides match TRBD2. Per germline, CDR1 MNHEY and CDR2 SVGEGT. The CDR3 consists of 13 residues. The V segment lost 0 bases and the J segment 9 bases; nucleotides outside the gene matches: 2. The CDR3 loop reads CASSYSGGVEQFF. The DNA of the CDR3 is TGTGCCAGCAGTTACTCGGGGGGGGTTGAGCAGTTCTTC.

CDR3 sequence reads: CACGRHEQYF. CDR3 sequence (DNA): TGTGCCTGCGGTAGGCACGAGCAGTACTTC. The chain combines TRBV6-5 with TRBJ2-7; D is unresolved. Germline V gene data show CDR1 as MNHEY and CDR2 as SVGAGI. The CDR3 consists of 10 residues. V shed 11 bases and J shed 5 bases, with 10 bases lying between them.

The chain couples TRBV12-3 or TRBV12-4 to TRBJ2-5, with 7 positions matching TRBD2. V lost 8 bases and J lost 4; bases outside the gene matches: 4. The CDR3 has 12 residues. The CDR3 protein is CASAGVAETQYF. The CDR3 DNA follows: TGTGCCAGCGCGGGAGTCGCAGAGACCCAGTACTTC.

The chain carries TRBV2 and TRBJ2-5; D might be TRBD1 (5 bases). V lost 7 bases and J 5 bases, leaving 8 bases between the germline ends. The CDR3 runs to 11 residues. Germline V gene data show CDR1 as SNHLY and CDR2 as FYNNEI. The CDR3 DNA reads as TGTGCCAGCAATAGACAGGAGACCCAGTACTTC. Translation gives CASNRQETQYF.

The V call is TRBV19, the J call TRBJ2-5, with D hard to call. The V gene lost 5 bases and the J gene lost 1 base, with 8 bases spanning the gap. This CDR3 is 13 amino acids long. The germline V gene encodes CDR1 LNHDA and CDR2 SQIVND (reference sequence). In DNA form, the CDR3 reads TGTGCCAGTAGTGTCACCAGCCAAGAGACCCAGTACTTC. Protein: CASSVTSQETQYF.

This rearrangement joins TRBV5-1 to TRBJ1-1; the D gene is possibly TRBD1 (5 bases). Germline CDR1 reads SGHRS; CDR2 reads YFSETQ. The V end lost 0 bases, the J end lost 5 bases, and 14 bases lay between the germline ends. The CDR3 is 15 amino acids. CDR3 sequence reads: CASSLAAGFVTEAFF. In nucleotides, the CDR3 is TGCGCCAGCAGCTTGGCCGCAGGGTTCGTAACTGAAGCTTTCTTT. The entire variable domain, with the rest obtained from reference TRBV5-1 and TRBJ1-1, is as follows: KAGVTQTPRYLIKTRGQQVTLSCSPISGHRSVSWYQQTPGQGLQFLFEYFSETQRNKGNFPGRFSGRQFSNSRSEMNVSTLELGDSALYLCASSLAAGFVTEAFFGQGTRLTVV.

This clone appeared many times. J is TRBJ1-5 and V is TRBV2, with D possibly TRBD1 on 6 matching bases. Trimming removed 0 bases from V and 2 bases from J, with 8 bases in between. The CDR3 is 15 amino acids. In germline, CDR1 is SNHLY, CDR2 FYNNEI. The CDR3 here is CASSEARQGNQPQHF. The CDR3, as DNA: TGTGCCAGCAGTGAAGCACGACAGGGCAATCAGCCCCAGCATTTT.